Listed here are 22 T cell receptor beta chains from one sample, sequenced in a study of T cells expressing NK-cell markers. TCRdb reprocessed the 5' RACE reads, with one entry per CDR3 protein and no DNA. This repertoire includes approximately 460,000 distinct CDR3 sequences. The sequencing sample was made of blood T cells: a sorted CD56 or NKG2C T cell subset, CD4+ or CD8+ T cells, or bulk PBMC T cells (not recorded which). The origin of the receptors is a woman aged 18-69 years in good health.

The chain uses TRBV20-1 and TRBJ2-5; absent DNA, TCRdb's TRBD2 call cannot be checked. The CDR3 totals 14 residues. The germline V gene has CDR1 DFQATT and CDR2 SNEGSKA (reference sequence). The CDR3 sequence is CSGAFGGVQETQYF.

The CDR3 sequence is CASEFLAGSTDTQYF. The chain uses TRBV7-9 and TRBJ2-3; TCRdb selects TRBD2, and the lack of DNA leaves this call unchecked. Germline V gives CDR1 SEHNR, CDR2 FQNEAQ (reference sequence). There are 15 residues in the CDR3.

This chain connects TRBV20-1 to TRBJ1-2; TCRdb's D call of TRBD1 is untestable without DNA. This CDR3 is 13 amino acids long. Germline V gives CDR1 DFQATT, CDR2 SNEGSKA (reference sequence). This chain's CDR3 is CSATLGTNYGYTF.

CDR3 protein: CSVADSTDTQYF. The chain recombines TRBV29-1 with TRBJ2-3. This CDR3 region has 12 residues. The germline V gene has CDR1 SQVTM and CDR2 ANQGSEA.

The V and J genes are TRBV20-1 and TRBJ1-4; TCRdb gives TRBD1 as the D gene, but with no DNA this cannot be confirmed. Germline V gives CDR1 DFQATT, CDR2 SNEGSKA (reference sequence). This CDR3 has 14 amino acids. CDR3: CSASQGGLGEKLFF.

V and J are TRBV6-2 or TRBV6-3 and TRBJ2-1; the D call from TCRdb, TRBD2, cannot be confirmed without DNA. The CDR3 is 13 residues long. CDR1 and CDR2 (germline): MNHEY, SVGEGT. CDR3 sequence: CASIGVWRNEQFF.

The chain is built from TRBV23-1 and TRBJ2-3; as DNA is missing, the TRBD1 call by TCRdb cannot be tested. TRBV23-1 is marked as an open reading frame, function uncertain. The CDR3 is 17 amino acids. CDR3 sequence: CASSHRDRGLGNNTQYF.

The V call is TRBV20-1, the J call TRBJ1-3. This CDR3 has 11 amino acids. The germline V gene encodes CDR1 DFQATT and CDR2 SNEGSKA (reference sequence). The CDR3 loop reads CSVGQGNTIYF.

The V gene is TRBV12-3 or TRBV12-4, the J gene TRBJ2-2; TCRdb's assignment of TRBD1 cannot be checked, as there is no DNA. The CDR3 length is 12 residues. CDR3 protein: CANGQATGELFF.

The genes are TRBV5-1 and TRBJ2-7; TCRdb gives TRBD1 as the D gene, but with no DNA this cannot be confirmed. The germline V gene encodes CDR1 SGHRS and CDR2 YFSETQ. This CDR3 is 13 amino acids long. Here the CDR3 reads CASRASTTGASTF.

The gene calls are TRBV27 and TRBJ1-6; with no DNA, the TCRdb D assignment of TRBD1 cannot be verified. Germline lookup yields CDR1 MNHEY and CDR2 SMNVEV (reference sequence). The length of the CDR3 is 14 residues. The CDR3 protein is CASSTGGYNSPLHF.

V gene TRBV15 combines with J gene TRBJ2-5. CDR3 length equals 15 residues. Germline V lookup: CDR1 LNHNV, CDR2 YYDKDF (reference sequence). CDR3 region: CATSRVSGFTETQYF.

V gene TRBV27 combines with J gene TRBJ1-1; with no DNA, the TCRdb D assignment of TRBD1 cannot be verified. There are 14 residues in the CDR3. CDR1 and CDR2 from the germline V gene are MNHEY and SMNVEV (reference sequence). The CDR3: CASSSGGAGTEAFF.

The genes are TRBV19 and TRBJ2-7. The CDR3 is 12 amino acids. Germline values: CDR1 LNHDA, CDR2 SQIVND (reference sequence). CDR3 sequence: CASSSYSYEQYF.

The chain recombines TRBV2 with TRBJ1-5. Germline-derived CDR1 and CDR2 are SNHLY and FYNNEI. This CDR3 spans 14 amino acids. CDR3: CASMVGLSNQPQHF.

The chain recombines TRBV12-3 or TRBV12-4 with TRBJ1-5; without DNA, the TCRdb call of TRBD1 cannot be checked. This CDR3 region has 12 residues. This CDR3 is CARARSNQPQHF.

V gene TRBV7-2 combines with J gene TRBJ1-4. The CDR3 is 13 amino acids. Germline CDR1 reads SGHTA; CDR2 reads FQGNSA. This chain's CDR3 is CASSLRLGEKLFF.

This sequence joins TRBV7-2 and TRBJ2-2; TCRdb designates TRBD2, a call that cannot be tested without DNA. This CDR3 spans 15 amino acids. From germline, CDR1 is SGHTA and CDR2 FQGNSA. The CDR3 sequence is CASSLRRGDTGELFF. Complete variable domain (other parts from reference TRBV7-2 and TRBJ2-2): GAGVSQSPSNKVTEKGKDVELRCDPISGHTALYWYRQSLGQGLEFLIYFQGNSAPDKSGLPSDRFSAERTGGSVSTLTIQRTQQEDSAVYLCASSLRRGDTGELFFGEGSRLTVL.

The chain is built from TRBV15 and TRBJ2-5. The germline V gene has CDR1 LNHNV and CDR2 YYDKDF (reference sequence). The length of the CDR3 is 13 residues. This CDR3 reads CATSSDRPETQYF.

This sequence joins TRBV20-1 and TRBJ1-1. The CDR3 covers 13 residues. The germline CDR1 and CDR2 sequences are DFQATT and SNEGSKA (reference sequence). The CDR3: CSAIHSLNTEAFF.

CDR3 in amino acids: CASSFGGGKETQYF. The gene calls are TRBV7-2 and TRBJ2-5; absent DNA, TCRdb's TRBD1 call cannot be checked. The CDR3 totals 14 residues. Germline V gene data show CDR1 as SGHTA and CDR2 as FQGNSA.

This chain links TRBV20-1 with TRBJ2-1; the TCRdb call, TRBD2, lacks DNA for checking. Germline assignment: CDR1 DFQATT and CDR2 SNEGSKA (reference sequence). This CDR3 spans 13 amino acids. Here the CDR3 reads CSARSGRGNEQFF.